These 16 T cell receptor beta chains share one sample of origin, sequenced in a study of CD8+ T cells in alopecia areata. In each case, RNA was isolated and then reverse transcribed into cDNA as the sequencing template. Libraries were prepared by immunoSEQ multiplex PCR; TCRdb keeps only in-frame clonotypes and omits some of them. The sample records 150,000 to 200,000 clones, 55% to 75% being singletons. Treatment described: oral pan-JAK inhibitor, 5-10 mg twice daily. The sequencing here drew on CD4+ T cells sorted from blood, taken at week 4, from a patient treated with tofacitinib. The receptors originated from a human donor with alopecia areata.

This clone showed up just a few times. Relative to the germline gene, one junction end is altered; a read error may explain this. The rearrangement links TRBV7-9 to TRBJ1-1; no definite D call. The CDR3 contains 15 residues. Germline CDR1 and CDR2: SEHNR and FQNEAQ (reference sequence). The CDR3 here is CASSLSGGSVDETFF. Written as DNA, the CDR3 is TGTGCCAGCAGCCTCTCAGGCGGGTCGGTAGATGAAACTTTCTTT.

The chain employs TRBV29-1 and TRBJ2-7; D is possibly TRBD1 (6 bases). CDR1 is SQVTM and CDR2 is ANQGSEA in the germline V gene. V gave up 5 bases and J gave up 7 bases, with 21 bases separating them. The CDR3 has 14 residues. The CDR3 loop is CSVLAAGATQEQYF. Written as DNA, the CDR3 is TGCAGCGTTCTCGCGGCAGGGGCTACTCAAGAGCAGTACTTC.

The J gene is TRBJ2-5, the V gene TRBV30; D not resolved. Germline V gives CDR1 GTSNPN, CDR2 SVGIG (reference sequence). Trimming shortened V by 1 base and J by 4 bases, and 10 bases separated the two germline ends. The CDR3 length is 13 residues. DNA for the CDR3: TGTGCCTGGAGTGGGAACAACATAGAGACCCAGTACTTC. Protein product: CAWSGNNIETQYF.

This chain joins TRBV5-6 and TRBJ1-2, with TRBD1 identical over 9 bases. Germline CDR1 SGHDT, CDR2 YYEEEE. Germline trimming cut 4 bases from V and 4 bases from J; bases unmatched to any gene: 2. This CDR3 contains 13 residues. CDR3 loop: CASSRDRVYGYTF. The CDR3 DNA follows: TGTGCCAGCAGCCGGGACAGGGTCTATGGCTACACCTTC.

The gene calls are TRBV5-1 and TRBJ2-3; D gene ambiguous. The V gene's germline CDR1 is SGHRS and CDR2 YFSETQ. The V end was cut by 2 bases, the J end by 2 bases, with 6 bases between. There are 13 residues in the CDR3. The CDR3 reads CASSFYDTDTQYF. For the CDR3, the DNA is TGCGCCAGCAGCTTTTATGACACAGATACGCAGTATTTT. The full variable domain, its missing parts supplied by reference TRBV5-1 and TRBJ2-3, is KAGVTQTPRYLIKTRGQQVTLSCSPISGHRSVSWYQQTPGQGLQFLFEYFSETQRNKGNFPGRFSGRQFSNSRSEMNVSTLELGDSALYLCASSFYDTDTQYFGPGTRLTVL.

The V and J genes are TRBV18 and TRBJ1-1; 7 bases fit TRBD1. This CDR3 is built from 16 residues. CDR1 is KGHSH and CDR2 is LQKENI in the germline V gene. V lost 3 bases, J lost 4 bases, and 11 bases stayed unmatched. The CDR3 spells CASSPGTARKGTEAFF. The CDR3 DNA follows: TGTGCCAGCTCACCGGGGACAGCCCGGAAGGGCACTGAAGCTTTCTTT. Full variable domain (outside the CDR3, taken from reference TRBV18 and TRBJ1-1): NAGVMQNPRHLVRRRGQEARLRCSPMKGHSHVYWYRQLPEEGLKFMVYLQKENIIDESGMPKERFSAEFPKEGPSILRIQQVVRGDSAAYFCASSPGTARKGTEAFFGQGTRLTVV.

The chain is built from TRBV7-2 and TRBJ2-1; unclear D gene. This CDR3 region has 14 residues. V was clipped by 2 bases and J by 9 bases, with 14 bases between them. In germline, CDR1 is SGHTA, CDR2 FQGNSA. The CDR3 region has the DNA TGTGCCAGCAGCTTACAGGCTAGAGGCAGTGAGCAGTTCTTC. Its translation is CASSLQARGSEQFF.

The J gene is TRBJ2-5, the V gene TRBV29-1, with D perhaps matching TRBD1 or TRBD2 (7 bases each). The CDR3 has 12 residues. Germline V gives CDR1 SQVTM, CDR2 ANQGSEA. Trimming stripped 7 bases from V and 2 bases from J, with 11 bases between. The CDR3 region is CSAAGQQETQYF. CDR3 bases: TGCAGCGCAGCGGGACAGCAAGAGACCCAGTACTTC.

The chain joins TRBV11-2 to TRBJ1-6; 11 bases are shared with TRBD1. This CDR3 has 17 amino acids. The J segment lost 7 bases and the V segment lost 1 base, leaving 6 bases of the junction unmatched. Germline CDR1 is SGHAT and CDR2 is FQNNGV. The CDR3 coding sequence is TGTGCCAGCAGCTTAGGAATCAGGACAGGGGGCAATTCACCCCTCCACTTT. This translates into CASSLGIRTGGNSPLHF.

The genes are TRBV2 and TRBJ1-5; 9 bases map to TRBD1. V lost 5 bases to trimming and J lost 0 bases; unmatched junction nucleotides: 2. Per the germline V gene, CDR1 is SNHLY and CDR2 is FYNNEI. The CDR3 extends over 15 amino acids. The DNA for the CDR3 is TGTGCCAGCAGTCCGGGACAGGGTAGCAATCAGCCCCAGCATTTT. Translated, it gives CASSPGQGSNQPQHF.

Only one count was recorded for this clone. The CDR3 spells CASSYSKRNEQFF. The CDR3 nucleotides are TGTGCCAGCAGTTACTCGAAGCGCAATGAGCAGTTCTTC. This chain links TRBV6-5 with TRBJ2-1; D uncertain. V gave up 0 bases and J gave up 6 bases, with 6 bases separating them. Germline-derived CDR1 and CDR2 are MNHEY and SVGAGI. CDR3 length equals 13 residues.

This clone was observed a few times. The V call is TRBV5-1, the J call TRBJ2-5, with TRBD1 identical over 7 bases. The CDR3 loop spans 13 amino acids. CDR1 SGHRS and CDR2 YFSETQ come from the germline V gene. V gave up 3 bases and J gave up 3 bases; unmatched junction bases: 2. The CDR3 DNA reads TGCGCCAGCAGCTCAGGGGGAGAAGAGACCCAGTACTTC. Its translation is CASSSGGEETQYF.

The chain couples TRBV2 to TRBJ1-2; D unresolved. The CDR3 is 14 amino acids. The V end lost 3 bases, the J end lost 2 bases, and 10 bases lay between the germline ends. CDR1 is SNHLY and CDR2 is FYNNEI in the germline V gene. DNA for the CDR3: TGTGCCAGCAGTGATCCGGGATTCAACTATGGCTACACCTTC. Protein product: CASSDPGFNYGYTF.

The sample holds a few counts of this clone. The V and J genes are TRBV5-4 and TRBJ1-2; 10 nucleotides match TRBD1. Germline V gene data show CDR1 as SGHNT and CDR2 as YYREEE (reference sequence). With V trimmed by 4 bases and J by 3 bases, 12 bases remained unmatched. The CDR3 extends over 17 amino acids. CDR3 residues: CASSIDPTGTGDYGYTF. In nucleotides, the CDR3 is TGTGCCAGCAGCATTGACCCCACCGGGACAGGGGACTATGGCTACACCTTC.

The V call is TRBV6-5, the J call TRBJ2-7, with 11 bases lining up with TRBD1. The CDR3 spans 15 residues. Germline CDR1 reads MNHEY; CDR2 reads SVGAGI. The trim removed 4 bases at V and 11 bases at J, leaving 13 bases unmatched. DNA for the CDR3: TGTGCCAGCAGTTCTCGGGACAGGGGGGCCTTGGATAAGTACTTC. It codes for CASSSRDRGALDKYF.

About this clone itself: This sample includes further DNA sequences coding for the same CDR3. The rearrangement uses TRBV5-1 and TRBJ2-3, with D possibly matching TRBD2 (5 bases). Looked up from germline, CDR1 is SGHRS and CDR2 is YFSETQ. V lost 0 bases and J lost 0, with 8 bases in between. The CDR3 runs 15 residues. The CDR3 spells CASSLVGGSTDTQYF. In DNA, the CDR3 is TGCGCCAGCAGCTTGGTCGGAGGAAGCACAGATACGCAGTATTTT.